The 6 T cell receptor beta chains below were found in one sample sequenced in a study of regulatory T cells in long-lasting Graves disease. Assembly of TCR beta libraries relied on iRepertoire HTBI primers together with Arm-PCR of CDR3 regions. In TCRdb, the multiplex PCR reads were re-called with MiXCR into one record per CDR3 protein. The sample has some 420,000 distinct CDR3 sequences, roughly 22% seen once. The time point here: persistent/refractory GD, antithyroid drugs over 5 years with positive TRAb. TCR sequences were obtained from RNA taken from PBMCs. This material consisted of peripheral blood mononuclear cells (PBMCs), taken when the disease was refractory, from a patient treated with antithyroid drugs. The receptors shown here come from a female donor with Graves disease.

This clonotype was counted only a few times. This rearrangement joins TRBV18 to TRBJ2-7; D uncertain. From germline, CDR1 is KGHSH and CDR2 LQKENI. CDR3 size: 12 residues. V was trimmed by 3 bases and J by 4 bases, leaving 7 bases between them. DNA for the CDR3: TGTGCCAGCTCACCTACGTATTACGAGCAGTACTTC. Its protein product is CASSPTYYEQYF.

This clonotype has a count of ten or more. The chain employs TRBV6-5 and TRBJ2-5; 10 bases match TRBD2. The CDR3 length is 15 residues. Germline V lookup: CDR1 MNHEY, CDR2 SVGAGI. With V trimmed by 2 bases and J by 3 bases, 3 bases remained unmatched. The CDR3, as DNA: TGTGCCAGCAGTTACACTAGCGGGGCGAAAGAGACCCAGTACTTC. Its translation: CASSYTSGAKETQYF.

The chain couples TRBV6-5 to TRBJ1-1; D not certain. The CDR3 sequence is 14 residues long. V was pared by 2 bases and J by 1 base, with 8 bases between. Germline loops: CDR1 MNHEY, CDR2 SVGAGI. In DNA, the CDR3 is TGTGCCAGCAGTTACAGGGCGGGGAACACTGAAGCTTTCTTT. Amino acid sequence: CASSYRAGNTEAFF.

With respect to this clonotype: The junction does not match germline at one end; this may be a read error. The chain employs TRBV15 and TRBJ2-3; the D is unclear. Germline lookup yields CDR1 LNHNV and CDR2 YYDKDF (reference sequence). This CDR3 has 17 residues. For the CDR3, the DNA is TGTGCCACCAGCCGTGCTGCGGTATCCCGTCTCACAGATGCGCAGTATTTT. Its protein product is CATSRAAVSRLTDAQYF. The whole variable domain, remainder taken from reference TRBV15 and TRBJ2-3, is DAMVIQNPRYQVTQFGKPVTLSCSQTLNHNVMYWYQQKSSQAPKLLFHYYDKDFNNEADTPDNFQSRRPNTSFCFLDIRSPGLGDTAMYLCATSRAAVSRLTDAQYFGPGTRLTVL.

A few counts support this clonotype. The DNA for the CDR3 is TGTGCCAGCAGGGGAGCGGGAGCAACCTACGAGCAGTACTTC. This gives the protein CASRGAGATYEQYF. The chain recombines TRBV6-1 with TRBJ2-7; 8 positions match TRBD2. Germline CDR1 is MNHNS and CDR2 is SASEGT. CDR3 size: 14 residues. The J segment lost 2 bases and the V segment lost 6 bases, leaving 6 bases of the junction unmatched.

With regard to this clonotype: Since a much larger clone is just one base distant, this may be a read error. V is TRBV24-1 and J is TRBJ2-6; 7 bases fit TRBD2. The CDR3 length is 15 residues. Germline loops: CDR1 KGHDR, CDR2 SFDVKD. J lost 6 bases, V lost 3 bases, and 4 bases had no gene match. As DNA, the CDR3 is TGTGCCACCAGTGATACCCGGGAGGCGGCCAACGTCCTGACTTTC. It translates to CATSDTREAANVLTF.